Below, 7 T cell receptor beta chains from the same sample are listed, as sequenced in a study of blood T cell repertoires in COVID-19. TCRdb keeps only in-frame clones here, not all; method: immunoSEQ multiplex PCR. Counted here are about 300,000 clones, 85% occurring once; the ten biggest clones make up 2.5% to 3%. Sequencing was carried out using PBMCs or T cells enriched from blood (not recorded which). All receptors come from a woman between 45 and 65 years old who had recovered from COVID-19.

The chain carries TRBV9 and TRBJ1-3; D not certain. This CDR3 has 13 amino acids. CDR1 SGDLS and CDR2 YYNGEE come from the germline V gene. V dropped 3 bases and J dropped 6 bases, with 10 bases sitting between them. The CDR3 nucleotides are TGTGCCAGCAGCGCCCGAAGAGAAAACACCATATATTTT. It encodes CASSARRENTIYF.

V usage is TRBV19 and J usage is TRBJ2-5; possibly TRBD2 for D (5 bases). Between the trimmed V and J ends, which lost 0 bases and 7 bases, there was a span of 9 bases. The CDR3 is 13 residues long. Germline CDR1 reads LNHDA; CDR2 reads SQIVND (reference sequence). CDR3 bases: TGTGCCAGTAGTATAGACCCCCGGGGGACCCAGTACTTC. Its translation is CASSIDPRGTQYF.

The chain links TRBV5-4 to TRBJ2-1, with D possibly matching TRBD2 (6 bases). Germline CDR1 and CDR2: SGHNT and YYREEE (reference sequence). The CDR3 length is 16 residues. The V and J ends lost 3 bases and 5 bases respectively, with 18 bases between them. The CDR3 spells CASSSKAGRNNNEQFF. CDR3 nucleotide sequence: TGTGCCAGCAGCTCCAAGGCGGGACGGAACAACAATGAGCAGTTCTTC. The variable domain in full, with the rest retrieved from reference TRBV5-4 and TRBJ2-1, is ETGVTQSPTHLIKTRGQQVTLRCSSQSGHNTVSWYQQALGQGPQFIFQYYREEENGRGNFPPRFSGLQFPNYSSELNVNALELDDSALYLCASSSKAGRNNNEQFFGPGTRLTVL.

This chain uses TRBV12-3 or TRBV12-4 with TRBJ2-7; D remains unclear. The V and J ends lost 5 bases and 2 bases respectively, with 7 bases between them. This CDR3 spans 12 amino acids. CDR3 nucleotide sequence: TGTGCCAGCAGTCGCGTCCCCTACGAGCAGTACTTC. Residues: CASSRVPYEQYF.

The V gene is TRBV12-3 or TRBV12-4, the J gene TRBJ1-5; D remains ambiguous. V lost 3 bases and J lost 6, with 6 bases in between. CDR3 length: 12 residues. The CDR3 DNA follows: TGTGCCAGCAGTTTGGGCCTTCAGCCCCAGCATTTT. Encoded protein: CASSLGLQPQHF.

The CDR3 DNA is TGTGCCTGGAGTTTCGGACTGGTTAATGAAAAACTGTTTTTT. This translates into CAWSFGLVNEKLFF. The V call is TRBV30, the J call TRBJ1-4; D unresolved. Germline assignment: CDR1 GTSNPN and CDR2 SVGIG (reference sequence). This CDR3 contains 14 residues. The germline V and J ends were trimmed by 2 bases and 4 bases, with 11 bases remaining between them.

This chain uses TRBV7-8 with TRBJ2-2; D remains unclear. The germline CDR1 and CDR2 sequences are SGHVS and FQNEAQ. This CDR3 region has 13 residues. V was trimmed by 2 bases and J by 8 bases, leaving 9 bases between them. CDR3 loop: CASSLFGPGELFF. The CDR3 nucleotides are TGTGCCAGCAGCTTATTTGGGCCGGGGGAGCTGTTTTTT.